Following are 10 T cell receptor beta chains from one sample sequenced in a study of blood T cell repertoires in COVID-19. Profiled with immunoSEQ multiplex PCR; TCRdb holds only in-frame clones, not every one. Here the sample spans roughly 12,000 clones, approximately 91% being singletons. Sequencing was performed on peripheral blood. These receptors came from a woman between 65 and 79 years old with active COVID-19.

The chain uses TRBV28 and TRBJ2-1, with 9 bases that match TRBD2. This CDR3 region has 14 residues. J lost 6 bases, V lost 5 bases, and 5 bases had no gene match. CDR1 is MDHEN and CDR2 is SYDVKM in the germline V gene. DNA for the CDR3: TGTGCCAGCAGTGCGGGAGGGTACCGCAATGAGCAGTTCTTC. Translation gives CASSAGGYRNEQFF. The variable domain in full, with the rest retrieved from reference TRBV28 and TRBJ2-1, is DVKVTQSSRYLVKRTGEKVFLECVQDMDHENMFWYRQDPGLGLRLIYFSYDVKMKEKGDIPEGYSVSREKKERFSLILESASTNQTSMYLCASSAGGYRNEQFFGPGTRLTVL.

The V gene is TRBV12-3 or TRBV12-4, the J gene TRBJ1-1; a weak D match, TRBD1 (5 bases). The CDR3 extends over 12 amino acids. Between the trimmed V and J ends, which lost 6 bases and 5 bases, there was a span of 10 bases. The chain's CDR3 is CASSLQGTEAFF. The CDR3 DNA reads as TGTGCCAGCAGCTTGCAGGGTACTGAAGCTTTCTTT.

This sequence joins TRBV27 and TRBJ2-1; D might be TRBD1 (6 bases). V dropped 2 bases and J dropped 0 bases, with 14 bases sitting between them. The length of the CDR3 is 17 residues. The germline V gene encodes CDR1 MNHEY and CDR2 SMNVEV (reference sequence). DNA for the CDR3: TGTGCCAGCAGTTTAAGGGGGACCACCAGCTCCTACAATGAGCAGTTCTTC. The encoded protein is CASSLRGTTSSYNEQFF.

The chain couples TRBV12-5 to TRBJ2-1; D remains ambiguous. This CDR3 spans 11 amino acids. V was trimmed by 2 bases and J by 7 bases, leaving 3 bases between them. Germline loops: CDR1 LGHNT, CDR2 FRNRAP. CDR3 in amino acids: CASGLYNEQFF. CDR3 in DNA: TGTGCTAGTGGTTTGTATAATGAGCAGTTCTTC.

V usage is TRBV30 and J usage is TRBJ2-5; TRBD1 agrees at 11 bases. Looked up from germline, CDR1 is GTSNPN and CDR2 is SVGIG (reference sequence). V lost 2 bases to trimming and J lost 3 bases; unmatched junction nucleotides: 11. CDR3 length equals 17 residues. CDR3 region: CAWSPPIPGQGEETQYF. The CDR3 DNA reads TGTGCCTGGAGTCCGCCTATCCCGGGACAGGGGGAAGAGACCCAGTACTTC.

The CDR3 DNA is TGTGCCAGCAGCCTTCAGGGGGGATCCTACAATGAGCAGTTCTTC. Translation gives CASSLQGGSYNEQFF. The gene calls are TRBV7-8 and TRBJ2-1; D possibly corresponds to TRBD1 (7 bases). Trimming took off 5 bases at V and 1 base at J, with 12 bases between the two ends. The CDR3 length is 15 residues. The germline V gene encodes CDR1 SGHVS and CDR2 FQNEAQ.

The chain has TRBV7-9 and TRBJ1-2, with TRBD1 identical over 7 bases. The CDR3 extends over 13 amino acids. Germline V gives CDR1 SEHNR, CDR2 FQNEAQ (reference sequence). Trimming at V came to 3 bases and at J to 5 bases, leaving 3 bases not matched to a gene. CDR3 amino acids: CASSFPGGYGYTF. CDR3 coding DNA: TGTGCCAGCAGCTTCCCAGGGGGTTATGGCTACACCTTC.

The chain recombines TRBV3-1 (or the pseudogene TRBV3-2) with TRBJ2-5; D may be TRBD2 (5 bases). The length of the CDR3 is 14 residues. V lost 2 bases to trimming and J lost 0 bases, with 7 bases between them. Germline-derived CDR1 and CDR2 are LGHDT and YNNKEL (reference sequence). CDR3 amino acids: CASSQPSNQETQYF. The CDR3 DNA reads as TGTGCCAGCAGCCAACCTAGCAACCAAGAGACCCAGTACTTC.

This chain uses TRBV5-5 with TRBJ2-1, with 8 bases that match TRBD1. Germline CDR1 reads SGHKS; CDR2 reads YYEKEE (reference sequence). Trimming removed 4 bases from V and 8 bases from J; junction bases left unmatched: 11. The CDR3 extends over 15 amino acids. The CDR3 protein is CASSQTGTGVYEQFF. CDR3 bases: TGTGCCAGCAGCCAGACCGGGACAGGAGTGTATGAGCAGTTCTTC.

This rearrangement joins TRBV2 to TRBJ2-3; 9 positions match TRBD2. The length of the CDR3 is 14 residues. V shed 8 bases, J shed 0 bases, and the junction held 3 bases outside the gene matches. The germline gives CDR1 SNHLY, CDR2 FYNNEI. The CDR3 DNA follows: TGTGCCAGCCGACTAGCGGCTAGCACAGATACGCAGTATTTT. It encodes CASRLAASTDTQYF.